Included here is one T cell receptor beta chain sequence, with context. Libraries were prepared by immunoSEQ multiplex PCR; TCRdb keeps only in-frame clonotypes and omits some of them. The data contain tens of thousands of clones, roughly 94% of them singletons. This specimen belongs to a study of technical replicates of blood from a few donors. The TCR sequence derives from a human donor in good health. Source material: T cells isolated from PBMCs.

CDR3: CASSESWREVYNEQFF. The CDR3 DNA reads as TGTGCCAGCAGTGAATCGTGGCGGGAGGTCTACAATGAGCAGTTCTTC. This chain joins TRBV2 and TRBJ2-1; 8 positions agree with TRBD2. The V gene's germline CDR1 is SNHLY and CDR2 FYNNEI. CDR3 length: 16 amino acids. J lost 3 bases, V lost 2 bases, and 6 bases had no gene match.